The rows below give T cell receptor beta chains drawn from one sample of a study of early T cells in non-severe SARS-CoV-2 infection. TCRdb reprocessed the 5' RACE reads with MiXCR, giving one entry per CDR3 protein. The data contain more than 75,000 distinct CDR3 sequences, around 13% of them singletons. The sample comprised whole blood. Source of these receptors: an adult who was a healthcare worker with PCR-confirmed SARS-CoV-2 infection or an uninfected control (not recorded which). CDR3s include the opening cysteine and the closing phenylalanine or tryptophan. Each record gives: V gene, D gene, clone size, J gene, CDR3 protein, CDR3 DNA. The D gene is left open where the match is weak. Clone size is given for some rows only: seen once, a few or many times, or a class if the clone is expanded.

TRBV7-2	-	-	TRBJ2-7	CASSTYGGFSYEQYF	TGTGCCAGCAGCACATACGGCGGTTTCTCCTACGAGCAGTACTTC
TRBV11-2	TRBD2	-	TRBJ2-3	CATSSGRDTDTQYF	TGTGCCACCAGCTCCGGGAGGGACACAGATACGCAGTATTTT
TRBV11-3	-	few	TRBJ2-7	CASSFRDGYEQYF	TGTGCCAGCAGCTTTCGGGACGGGTACGAGCAGTACTTC
TRBV6-5	-	few	TRBJ2-1	CASSYPGPNRAEQFF	TGTGCCAGCAGTTACCCTGGACCCAATCGGGCTGAGCAGTTCTTC
TRBV20-1	-	-	TRBJ2-1	CSASYGTHSYNEQFF	TGCAGTGCTAGTTACGGCACCCACTCCTACAATGAGCAGTTCTTC
TRBV6-2/TRBV6-3	-	-	TRBJ2-7	CASSPWTFYEQYF	TGTGCCAGCAGCCCCTGGACTTTCTACGAGCAGTACTTC
TRBV29-1	-	-	TRBJ2-7	CSVDGVQGYEQYF	TGCAGCGTTGATGGCGTCCAGGGCTACGAGCAGTACTTC
TRBV7-9	-	few	TRBJ2-3	CASSLRQQLDTQYF	TGTGCCAGCAGCTTGCGGCAGCAGTTAGATACGCAGTATTTT
TRBV20-1	-	-	TRBJ2-2	CSAKTQGGTGELFF	TGCAGTGCTAAAACACAGGGAGGAACCGGGGAGCTGTTTTTT
TRBV7-2	-	-	TRBJ1-2	CASSLVRGDPIYGYTF	TGTGCCAGCAGCTTAGTGAGAGGGGATCCTATCTATGGCTACACCTTC
TRBV5-4	-	many	TRBJ1-1	CASSLQSGVLAEAFF	TGTGCCAGCAGCTTGCAATCGGGGGTCCTAGCTGAAGCTTTCTTT
TRBV12-3/TRBV12-4	TRBD1	few	TRBJ2-4	CASSPGQDLAKNIQYF	TGTGCCAGCAGCCCCGGACAGGACCTAGCCAAAAACATTCAGTACTTC
TRBV7-9	-	-	TRBJ1-2	CASSLASEPMYGYTF	TGTGCCAGCAGCTTAGCGTCTGAACCGATGTATGGCTACACCTTC
TRBV10-3	-	-	TRBJ2-1	CAISQQEYNEQFF	TGTGCCATCAGTCAACAGGAGTACAATGAGCAGTTCTTC
TRBV4-2	-	many	TRBJ1-3	CASSQELRGPSGNTIYF	TGTGCCAGCAGCCAAGAACTAAGGGGCCCCTCTGGAAACACCATATATTTT
TRBV6-1	TRBD1	-	TRBJ2-3	CASSTGTATDTQYF	TGTGCCAGCAGTACCGGGACAGCCACAGATACGCAGTATTTT
TRBV29-1	TRBD1	-	TRBJ2-5	CSVDAGGETQYF	TGCAGCGTTGATGCAGGGGGAGAGACCCAGTACTTC
TRBV5-1	-	few	TRBJ1-3	CASTRGSGENTIYF	TGCGCCAGCACCCGAGGGTCCGGCGAAAACACCATATATTTT
TRBV6-2/TRBV6-3	-	-	TRBJ1-2	CASSYHGGINYGYTF	TGTGCCAGCAGTTACCACGGGGGAATTAACTATGGCTACACCTTC
TRBV6-5	-	-	TRBJ1-1	CASSSQPDGNTEAFF	TGTGCCAGCAGTTCTCAGCCGGACGGGAACACTGAAGCTTTCTTT
TRBV5-4	-	-	TRBJ2-7	CASSLDTYEQYF	TGTGCCAGCAGCCTGGACACCTACGAGCAGTACTTC
TRBV20-1	-	few	TRBJ2-1	CSASGSPGNEQFF	TGCAGTGCTAGCGGGTCCCCTGGGAATGAGCAGTTCTTC
TRBV3-1	-	many	TRBJ1-2	CASSQERIYGYTF	TGTGCCAGCAGCCAAGAAAGGATCTATGGCTACACCTTC
TRBV6-1	-	-	TRBJ1-1	CASMWRGGTEAFF	TGTGCCAGCATGTGGCGAGGGGGCACTGAAGCTTTCTTT
TRBV20-1	TRBD2	-	TRBJ2-1	CSARAHGGVNNEQFF	TGCAGTGCTAGAGCCCACGGGGGGGTAAACAATGAGCAGTTCTTC
TRBV3-1	-	-	TRBJ1-2	CASSQGQGRGYTF	TGTGCCAGCAGCCAAGGCCAGGGAAGGGGCTACACCTTC
TRBV4-3	TRBD2	few	TRBJ2-3	CASSQDRLAGEYTQYF	TGCGCCAGCAGCCAAGATCGACTAGCGGGGGAGTATACGCAGTATTTT
TRBV9	-	few	TRBJ2-5	CASSVEMGLQETQYF	TGTGCCAGCAGCGTAGAAATGGGGCTTCAAGAGACCCAGTACTTC
TRBV20-1	TRBD2	few	TRBJ2-7	CSARNPSGDWYEQYF	TGCAGTGCTAGAAACCCTAGCGGGGATTGGTACGAGCAGTACTTC
TRBV24-1	-	few	TRBJ2-3	CATSDPPGGTDTQYF	TGTGCCACCAGTGACCCTCCGGGAGGCACAGATACGCAGTATTTT
TRBV7-9	TRBD1	-	TRBJ2-2	CASSLRQGVNTGELFF	TGTGCCAGCAGCTTACGACAGGGGGTAAACACCGGGGAGCTGTTTTTT
TRBV6-5	-	many	TRBJ2-1	CASGRTPNSYNEQFF	TGTGCCAGCGGAAGGACCCCCAACTCCTACAATGAGCAGTTCTTC
TRBV5-4	-	many	TRBJ1-2	CASSLVSGVGYTF	TGTGCCAGCAGCTTGGTGTCAGGGGTTGGCTACACCTTC
TRBV7-2	-	few	TRBJ1-2	CASSLGRGEAMRYTF	TGTGCCAGCAGCTTAGGCCGGGGAGAGGCTATGCGCTACACCTTC
TRBV12-3/TRBV12-4	-	-	TRBJ2-2	CASSLVRGSGELFF	TGTGCCAGCAGTTTAGTGAGGGGCTCCGGGGAGCTGTTTTTT
TRBV15	-	-	TRBJ2-5	CATSRGTIQETQYF	TGTGCCACCAGCAGAGGGACAATACAAGAGACCCAGTACTTC
TRBV11-2	TRBD2	-	TRBJ2-5	CASSARRGGSQETQYF	TGTGCCAGCAGCGCACGCCGGGGGGGCAGCCAAGAGACCCAGTACTTC
TRBV7-6	-	few	TRBJ2-7	CASSIEPDSEQYF	TGTGCCAGCAGCATTGAGCCGGACAGCGAGCAGTACTTC
TRBV27	-	few	TRBJ2-1	CASSYGTPSSYNEQFF	TGTGCCAGCAGTTACGGGACCCCGAGCTCCTACAATGAGCAGTTCTTC
TRBV11-2	-	-	TRBJ1-1	CASSFIRDISTEAFF	TGTGCCAGCAGCTTTATCCGGGACATTTCCACTGAAGCTTTCTTT
TRBV2	-	-	TRBJ1-6	CASSERQGNSPLHF	TGTGCCAGCAGTGAGAGGCAGGGTAATTCACCCCTCCACTTT
TRBV15	-	-	TRBJ2-7	CATSYKDYEQYF	TGTGCCACCAGCTACAAGGACTACGAGCAGTACTTC
TRBV5-8	-	many	TRBJ1-6	CASSHMRQDYNSPLHF	TGTGCCAGCAGCCACATGAGACAGGACTATAATTCACCCCTCCATTTT
TRBV7-9	TRBD1	few	TRBJ2-3	CASRQGKQGAPDTQYF	TGTGCCAGCAGACAGGGGAAACAGGGGGCCCCAGATACGCAGTATTTT
TRBV20-1	TRBD1	-	TRBJ1-1	CSARGQDLMNTEAFF	TGCAGTGCGAGGGGGCAAGACCTTATGAACACTGAAGCTTTCTTT
TRBV20-1	TRBD1	-	TRBJ1-3	CSADRGKSGNTIYF	TGCAGTGCTGACAGGGGGAAATCGGGAAACACCATATATTTT
TRBV7-3	TRBD1	few	TRBJ2-2	CASSLGPGGTGELFF	TGTGCCAGCAGTCTCGGGCCAGGGGGTACCGGGGAGCTGTTTTTT
TRBV5-1	TRBD1	many	TRBJ1-2	CASSGTGTGGLNGYTF	TGCGCCAGCAGCGGAACCGGGACAGGGGGCTTGAATGGCTACACCTTC
TRBV20-1	-	few	TRBJ1-5	CSATGVRDQPQHF	TGCAGTGCTACAGGGGTAAGGGATCAGCCCCAGCATTTT
TRBV6-2/TRBV6-3	-	-	TRBJ1-1	CASSYEGGYSSEAFF	TGTGCCAGCAGTTACGAGGGCGGGTATTCGTCTGAAGCTTTCTTT
TRBV6-1	-	few	TRBJ1-1	CASSHTGRGTEAFF	TGTGCCAGCAGTCACACAGGGAGGGGGACTGAAGCTTTCTTT
TRBV7-2	-	few	TRBJ2-1	CASSLVTGTKEQFF	TGTGCCAGCAGCTTAGTAACCGGGACAAAGGAGCAGTTCTTC
TRBV10-3	TRBD2	few	TRBJ2-3	CAISPPGLVNTDTQYF	TGTGCCATCAGTCCTCCGGGACTAGTAAACACAGATACGCAGTATTTT
TRBV12-3/TRBV12-4	TRBD1	many	TRBJ1-4	CASSLGTGGSEKLFF	TGTGCCAGCAGTTTAGGAACAGGGGGCTCTGAAAAACTGTTTTTT
TRBV9	-	many	TRBJ1-2	CASSPYGYTF	TGTGCCAGCAGCCCGTATGGCTACACCTTC
TRBV7-9	-	many	TRBJ1-2	CASSPTGTLANYGYTF	TGTGCCAGCAGCCCCACCGGGACACTCGCTAACTATGGCTACACCTTC